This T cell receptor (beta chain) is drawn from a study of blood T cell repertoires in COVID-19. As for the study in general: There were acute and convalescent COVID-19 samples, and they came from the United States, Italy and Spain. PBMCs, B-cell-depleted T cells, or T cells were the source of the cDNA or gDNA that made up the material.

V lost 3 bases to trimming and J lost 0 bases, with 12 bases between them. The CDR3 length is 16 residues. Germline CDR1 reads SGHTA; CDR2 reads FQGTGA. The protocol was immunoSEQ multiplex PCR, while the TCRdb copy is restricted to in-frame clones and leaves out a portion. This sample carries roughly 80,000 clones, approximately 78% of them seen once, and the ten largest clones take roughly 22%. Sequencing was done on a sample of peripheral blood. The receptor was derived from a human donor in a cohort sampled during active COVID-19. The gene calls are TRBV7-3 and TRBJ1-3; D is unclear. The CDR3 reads CASSFDGLGSGNTIYF. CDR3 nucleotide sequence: TGTGCCAGCAGCTTCGACGGACTGGGCTCTGGAAACACCATATATTTT.